This entry features one T cell receptor beta chain sequence. RNA transcripts served as the template for amplifying TCR beta CDR3 regions. The HTBI primer set drove a first-round RT-PCR of the TCR CDR3. MiXCR, run by TCRdb on the multiplex PCR reads, gives a single entry per CDR3 protein. The sample yields 700,000 to 850,000 distinct CDR3 sequences, about a third seen once. With 2 bases removed from V and 2 bases from J, the gap between germline ends came to 9 bases. CDR1 is SEHNR and CDR2 is FQNEAQ in the germline V gene (reference sequence). The CDR3 runs 15 residues. This sample is drawn from a study of T cells in Graves' hyperthyroidism and ophthalmopathy. Recently diagnosed hyperthyroidism of less than 2 months' duration affected patients aged 18 to 65. Diagnoses rested on clinical symptoms, serum thyroxine and TRAb, thyroid ultrasound and orbital computed tomography.

The sequence was collected from a woman in her 40s with Graves' hyperthyroidism. Input material: blood. The chain couples TRBV7-9 to TRBJ1-4; D call uncertain. The CDR3 protein is CASSLMTGTNEKLFF. The CDR3 bases are TGTGCCAGCAGCTTAATGACGGGGACTAATGAAAAACTGTTTTTT.